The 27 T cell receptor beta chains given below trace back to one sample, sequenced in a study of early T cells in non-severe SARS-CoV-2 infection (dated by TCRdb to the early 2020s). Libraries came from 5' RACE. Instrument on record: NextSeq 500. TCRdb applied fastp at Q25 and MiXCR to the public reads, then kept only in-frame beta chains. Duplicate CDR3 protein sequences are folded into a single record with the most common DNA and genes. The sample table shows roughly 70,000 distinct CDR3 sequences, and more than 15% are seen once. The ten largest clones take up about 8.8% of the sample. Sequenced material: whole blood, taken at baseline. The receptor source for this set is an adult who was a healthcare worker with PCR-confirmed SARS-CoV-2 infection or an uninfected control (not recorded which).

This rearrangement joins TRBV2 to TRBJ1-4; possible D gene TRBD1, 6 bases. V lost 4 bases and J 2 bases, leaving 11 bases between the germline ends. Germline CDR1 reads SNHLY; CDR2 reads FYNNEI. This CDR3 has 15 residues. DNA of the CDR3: TGTGCCAGCAGTGCTCAAGGGGGGACTAATGAAAAACTGTTTTTT. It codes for CASSAQGGTNEKLFF.

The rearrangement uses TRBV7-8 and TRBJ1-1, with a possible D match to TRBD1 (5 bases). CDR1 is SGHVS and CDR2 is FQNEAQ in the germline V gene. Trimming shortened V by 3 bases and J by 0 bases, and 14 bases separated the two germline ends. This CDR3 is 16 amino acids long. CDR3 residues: CASSFSQGEMNTEAFF. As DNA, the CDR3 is TGTGCCAGCAGCTTTTCCCAGGGAGAGATGAACACTGAAGCTTTCTTT.

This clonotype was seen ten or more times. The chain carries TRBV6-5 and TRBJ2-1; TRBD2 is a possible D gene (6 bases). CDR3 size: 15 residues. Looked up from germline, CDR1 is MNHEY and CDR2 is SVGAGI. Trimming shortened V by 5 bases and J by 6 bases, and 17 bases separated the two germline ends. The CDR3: CASSLRGSSSNEQFF. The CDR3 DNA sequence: TGTGCCAGCAGTCTCCGGGGGAGTAGTAGCAATGAGCAGTTCTTC.

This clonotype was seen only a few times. The CDR3 sequence: CASSHRSLALEQFF. The CDR3 DNA follows: TGTGCCAGCAGCCACAGGTCCCTAGCTCTTGAGCAGTTCTTC. The V and J genes are TRBV3-1 and TRBJ2-1; D is perhaps TRBD2 (5 bases). The CDR3 is 14 amino acids. Germline CDR1 is LGHDT and CDR2 is YNNKEL (reference sequence). The V end was cut by 3 bases, the J end by 9 bases, with 15 bases between.

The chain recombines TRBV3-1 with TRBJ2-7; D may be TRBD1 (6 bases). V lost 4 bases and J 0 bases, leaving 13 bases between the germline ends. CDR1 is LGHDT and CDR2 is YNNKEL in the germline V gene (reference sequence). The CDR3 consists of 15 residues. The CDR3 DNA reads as TGTGCCAGCAGCCCCCGACAGGTTCACTCCTACGAGCAGTACTTC. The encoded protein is CASSPRQVHSYEQYF.

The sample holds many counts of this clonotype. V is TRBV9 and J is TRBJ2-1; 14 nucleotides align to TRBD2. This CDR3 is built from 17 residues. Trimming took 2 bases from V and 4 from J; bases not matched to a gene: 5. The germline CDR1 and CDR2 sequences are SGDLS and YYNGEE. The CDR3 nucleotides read TGTGCCAGCAGCGTGGGGACTAGCGGGAGCGTATACAATGAGCAGTTCTTC. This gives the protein CASSVGTSGSVYNEQFF.

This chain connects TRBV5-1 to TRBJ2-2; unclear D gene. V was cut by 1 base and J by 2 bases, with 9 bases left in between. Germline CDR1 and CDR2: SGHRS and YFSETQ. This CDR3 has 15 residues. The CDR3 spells CASSLSAVNTGELFF. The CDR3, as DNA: TGCGCCAGCAGCTTGTCCGCCGTCAACACCGGGGAGCTGTTTTTT.

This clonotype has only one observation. CDR3 residues: CSAFGTGDYEQYF. The DNA for the CDR3 is TGCAGTGCTTTCGGGACAGGGGACTACGAGCAGTACTTC. The J gene is TRBJ2-7, the V gene TRBV20-1, with 10 positions matching TRBD1. After removal of 5 bases from V and 3 bases from J, the junction contained 4 bases not matched to a gene. CDR1 and CDR2 from the germline V gene are DFQATT and SNEGSKA (reference sequence). This CDR3 is built from 13 residues.

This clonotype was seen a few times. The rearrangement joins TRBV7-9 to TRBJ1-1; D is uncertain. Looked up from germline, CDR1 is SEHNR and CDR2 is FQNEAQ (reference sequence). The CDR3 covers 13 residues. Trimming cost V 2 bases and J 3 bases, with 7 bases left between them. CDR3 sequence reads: CASSLKRDTEAFF. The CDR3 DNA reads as TGTGCCAGCAGCTTAAAAAGAGACACTGAAGCTTTCTTT.

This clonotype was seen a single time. The CDR3 loop reads CASSQASVRVTEAFF. The CDR3 coding sequence is TGCGCCAGCAGCCAAGCCAGCGTCAGGGTGACTGAAGCTTTCTTT. The chain links TRBV4-1 to TRBJ1-1; D might be TRBD1 (5 bases). The V gene's germline CDR1 is MGHRA and CDR2 YSYEKL. This CDR3 has 15 amino acids. V was cut by 1 base and J by 5 bases, with 14 bases left in between.

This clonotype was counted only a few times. The CDR3 loop reads CASRDPLDTQYF. CDR3 DNA: TGTGCCAGCAGGGACCCTTTGGATACGCAGTATTTT. This rearrangement joins TRBV11-2 to TRBJ2-3; no definite D call. Looked up from germline, CDR1 is SGHAT and CDR2 is FQNNGV. CDR3 length: 12 amino acids. Between the trimmed V and J ends, which lost 6 bases and 6 bases, there was a span of 10 bases.

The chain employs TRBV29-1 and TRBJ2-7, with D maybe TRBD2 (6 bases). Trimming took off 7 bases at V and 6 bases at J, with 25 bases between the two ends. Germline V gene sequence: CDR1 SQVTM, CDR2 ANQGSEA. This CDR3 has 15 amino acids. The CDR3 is CSASAGQGLPLEQYF. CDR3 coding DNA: TGCAGCGCCTCTGCGGGGCAGGGCCTCCCCCTCGAGCAGTACTTC.

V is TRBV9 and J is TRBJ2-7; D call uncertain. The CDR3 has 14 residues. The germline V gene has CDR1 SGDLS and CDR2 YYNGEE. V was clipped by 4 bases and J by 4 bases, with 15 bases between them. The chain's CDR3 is CASSPADTKYEQYF. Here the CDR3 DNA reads TGTGCCAGCAGCCCCGCCGACACCAAGTACGAGCAGTACTTC.

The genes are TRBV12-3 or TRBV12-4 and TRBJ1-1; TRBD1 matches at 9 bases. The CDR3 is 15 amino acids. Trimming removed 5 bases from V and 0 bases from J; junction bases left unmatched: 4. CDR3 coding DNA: TGTGCCAGCAGTCCAAGGACAGGGGTGAACACTGAAGCTTTCTTT. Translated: CASSPRTGVNTEAFF.

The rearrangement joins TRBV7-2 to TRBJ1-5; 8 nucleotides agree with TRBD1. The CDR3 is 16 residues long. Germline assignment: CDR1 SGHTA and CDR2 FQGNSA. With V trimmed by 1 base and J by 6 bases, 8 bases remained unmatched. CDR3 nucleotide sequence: TGTGCCAGCAGCTTAGGGACAGGGCAGCAATTTCAGCCCCAGCATTTT. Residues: CASSLGTGQQFQPQHF.

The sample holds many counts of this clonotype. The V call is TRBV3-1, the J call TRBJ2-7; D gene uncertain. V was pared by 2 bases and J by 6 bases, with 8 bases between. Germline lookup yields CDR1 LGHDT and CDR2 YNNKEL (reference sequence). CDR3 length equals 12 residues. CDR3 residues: CASSQTQLEQYF. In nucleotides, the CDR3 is TGTGCCAGCAGCCAAACACAGCTCGAGCAGTACTTC.

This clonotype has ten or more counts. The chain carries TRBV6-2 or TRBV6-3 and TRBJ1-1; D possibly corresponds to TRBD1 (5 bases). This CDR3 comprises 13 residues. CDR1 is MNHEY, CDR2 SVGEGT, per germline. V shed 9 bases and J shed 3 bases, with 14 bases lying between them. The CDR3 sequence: CARFRVLDTEAFF. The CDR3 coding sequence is TGTGCCAGATTCAGGGTGCTGGACACTGAAGCTTTCTTT.

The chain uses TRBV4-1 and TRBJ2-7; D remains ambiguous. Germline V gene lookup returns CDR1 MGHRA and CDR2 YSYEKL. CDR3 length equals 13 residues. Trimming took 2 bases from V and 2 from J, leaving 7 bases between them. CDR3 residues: CASSQMTAYEQYF. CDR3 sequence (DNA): TGCGCCAGCAGCCAAATGACTGCCTACGAGCAGTACTTC.

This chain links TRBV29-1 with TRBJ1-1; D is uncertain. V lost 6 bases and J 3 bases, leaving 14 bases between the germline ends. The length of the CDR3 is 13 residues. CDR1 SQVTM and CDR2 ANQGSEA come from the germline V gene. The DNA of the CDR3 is TGCAGCGTGGCCCCCCGGTGGGACACTGAAGCTTTCTTT. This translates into CSVAPRWDTEAFF.

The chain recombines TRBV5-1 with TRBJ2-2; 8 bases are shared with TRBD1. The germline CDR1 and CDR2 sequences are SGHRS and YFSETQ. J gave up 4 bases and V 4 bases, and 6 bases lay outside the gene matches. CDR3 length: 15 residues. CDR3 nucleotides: TGCGCCAGCAGCATAGGACAGGGTACCACCGGGGAGCTGTTTTTT. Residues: CASSIGQGTTGELFF.

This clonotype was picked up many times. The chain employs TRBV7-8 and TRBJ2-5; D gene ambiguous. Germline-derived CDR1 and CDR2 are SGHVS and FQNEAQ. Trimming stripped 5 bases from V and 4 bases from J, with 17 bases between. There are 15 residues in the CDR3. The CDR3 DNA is TGTGCCAGCAGCCCACGACCGCCACCAGGAGAGACCCAGTACTTC. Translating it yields CASSPRPPPGETQYF.

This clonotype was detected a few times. CDR3 protein: CASRRGGQSTDTQYF. The CDR3 DNA sequence: TGCGCCAGCAGACGAGGGGGGCAAAGCACAGATACGCAGTATTTT. The rearrangement uses TRBV5-1 and TRBJ2-3; D is possibly TRBD1 or TRBD2 (6 bases each). This CDR3 contains 15 residues. V was cut by 5 bases and J by 0 bases, with 13 bases left in between. Germline loops: CDR1 SGHRS, CDR2 YFSETQ. The entire variable domain, with the rest obtained from reference TRBV5-1 and TRBJ2-3, is as follows: KAGVTQTPRYLIKTRGQQVTLSCSPISGHRSVSWYQQTPGQGLQFLFEYFSETQRNKGNFPGRFSGRQFSNSRSEMNVSTLELGDSALYLCASRRGGQSTDTQYFGPGTRLTVL.

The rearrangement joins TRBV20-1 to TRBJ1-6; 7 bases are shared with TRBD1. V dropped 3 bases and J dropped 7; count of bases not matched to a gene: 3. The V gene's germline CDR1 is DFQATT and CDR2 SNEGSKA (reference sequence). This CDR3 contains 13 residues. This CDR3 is CSASRGVNSPLHF. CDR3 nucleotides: TGCAGTGCTAGCAGGGGGGTAAATTCACCCCTCCACTTT.

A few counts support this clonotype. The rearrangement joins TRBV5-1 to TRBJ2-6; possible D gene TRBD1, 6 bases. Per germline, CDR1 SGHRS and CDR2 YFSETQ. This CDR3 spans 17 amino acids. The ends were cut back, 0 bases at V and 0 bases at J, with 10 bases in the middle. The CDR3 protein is CASSLGQASSGANVLTF. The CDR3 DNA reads TGCGCCAGCAGCTTGGGACAGGCCAGCTCTGGGGCCAACGTCCTGACTTTC.

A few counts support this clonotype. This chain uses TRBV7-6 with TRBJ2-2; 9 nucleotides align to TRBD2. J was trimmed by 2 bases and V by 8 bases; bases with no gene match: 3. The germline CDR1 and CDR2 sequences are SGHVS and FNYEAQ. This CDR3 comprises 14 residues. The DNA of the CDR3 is TGTGCCAGCCAGACTAGCGGCAACACCGGGGAGCTGTTTTTT. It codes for CASQTSGNTGELFF.

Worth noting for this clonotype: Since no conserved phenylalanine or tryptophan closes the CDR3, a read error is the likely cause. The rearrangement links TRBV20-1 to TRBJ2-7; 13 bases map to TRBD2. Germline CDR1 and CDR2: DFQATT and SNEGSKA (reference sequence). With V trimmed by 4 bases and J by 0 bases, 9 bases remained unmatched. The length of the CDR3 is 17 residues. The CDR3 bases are TGCAGTGCTAATCTCGTACTAGCGGGAGGGAGCTCCTACGAGCAGTACATC. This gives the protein CSANLVLAGGSSYEQYI.

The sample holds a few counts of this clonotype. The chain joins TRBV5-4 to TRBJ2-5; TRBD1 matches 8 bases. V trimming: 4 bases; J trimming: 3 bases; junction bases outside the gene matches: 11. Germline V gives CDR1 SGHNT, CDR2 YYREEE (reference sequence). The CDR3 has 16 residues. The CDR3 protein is CASSGSSQGAKETQYF. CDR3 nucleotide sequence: TGTGCCAGCAGCGGTTCGTCCCAGGGGGCGAAAGAGACCCAGTACTTC.